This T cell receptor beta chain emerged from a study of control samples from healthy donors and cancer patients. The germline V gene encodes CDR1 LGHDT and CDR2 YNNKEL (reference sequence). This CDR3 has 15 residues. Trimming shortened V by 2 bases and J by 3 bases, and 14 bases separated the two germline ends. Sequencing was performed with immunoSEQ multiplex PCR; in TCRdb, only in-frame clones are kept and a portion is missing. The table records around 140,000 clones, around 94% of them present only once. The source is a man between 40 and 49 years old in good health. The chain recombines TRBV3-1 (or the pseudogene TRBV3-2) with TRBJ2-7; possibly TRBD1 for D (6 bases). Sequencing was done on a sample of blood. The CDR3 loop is CASSQTLGHFYEQYF. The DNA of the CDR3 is TGTGCCAGCAGCCAAACTCTGGGACACTTCTACGAGCAGTACTTC.